The source of this T cell receptor beta chain is a study of T cell responses to AZD1222 COVID-19 vaccine. Study-level points and caveats: Baseline serology detected seropositivity in only five to seven AZD1222 recipients. The donors showed a predominance of white British ancestry and of females, with possible underestimation of clonal diversity. Sampling captured repertoires only after the peak T cell response.

The assay was immunoSEQ multiplex PCR, and TCRdb's table has in-frame clones only and misses some. The data contain 190,000 or so clones, 80% to 95% of them seen just once; the ten biggest clones take up around 3%. About this clone itself: The target antigen is unknown.

Analyses pooled second doses at about 4 or about 12 weeks. There are 13 residues in the CDR3. The J segment lost 4 bases and the V segment lost 5 bases, leaving 2 bases of the junction unmatched. The germline V gene encodes CDR1 SGHVS and CDR2 FQNEAQ. Specimen: peripheral blood, collected 28 days after the second AZD1222 dose. V and J are TRBV7-8 and TRBJ1-1; TRBD1 aligns across 9 bases. This sequence was found in an adult who received the AZD1222 COVID-19 vaccine. DNA for the CDR3: TGTGCCAGCAGCCAGACAGGGGGCACTGAAGCTTTCTTT. Translation gives CASSQTGGTEAFF.